This passage covers 23 T cell receptor beta chains from one sample sequenced in a study of blood T cell repertoires in COVID-19. Sequencing was performed with immunoSEQ multiplex PCR; in TCRdb, only in-frame clones are kept and a portion is missing. The table has around 230,000 clones, roughly 80% seen once. Material for sequencing was peripheral blood. Source of these receptors: a woman over 75 with acute or convalescent COVID-19.

This clone occurred a few times. The chain recombines TRBV5-8 with TRBJ1-2, with D perhaps TRBD1 (6 bases). Germline-derived CDR1 and CDR2 are SGHTS and YDEGEE. Trimming took off 10 bases at V and 4 bases at J, with 20 bases between the two ends. The CDR3 extends over 14 amino acids. This chain's CDR3 is CAVSEGGTFYGYTF. The CDR3, as DNA: TGTGCCGTCTCGGAAGGGGGTACATTCTATGGCTACACCTTC. The entire variable domain, with the rest obtained from reference TRBV5-8 and TRBJ1-2, is as follows: EAGVTQSPTHLIKTRGQQATLRCSPISGHTSVYWYQQALGLGLQFLLWYDEGEERNRGNFPPRFSGRQFPNYSSELNVNALELEDSALYLCAVSEGGTFYGYTFGSGTRLTVV.

The J gene is TRBJ2-3, the V gene TRBV27, with 7 bases fitting TRBD2. The CDR3 runs 16 residues. Germline CDR1 MNHEY, CDR2 SMNVEV (reference sequence). Trimming cost V 3 bases and J 3 bases; bases outside gene matches: 9. The CDR3 here is CASSFRTSLNTDTQYF. The DNA for the CDR3 is TGTGCCAGCAGTTTCCGGACTAGTCTAAATACAGATACGCAGTATTTT.

V gene TRBV6-5 combines with J gene TRBJ1-3; 9 positions agree with TRBD1. Trimming removed 6 bases from V and 3 bases from J; junction bases left unmatched: 6. From germline, CDR1 is MNHEY and CDR2 SVGAGI. The CDR3 consists of 15 residues. The CDR3 protein is CASRTQGAHGNTIYF. The CDR3 DNA follows: TGTGCCAGCAGAACACAGGGGGCGCATGGAAACACCATATATTTT.

The chain is built from TRBV27 and TRBJ2-5; 7 bases align to TRBD2. This CDR3 region has 16 residues. V was pared by 1 base and J by 1 base, with 6 bases of the junction left unmatched. Germline V CDR1 and CDR2: MNHEY, SMNVEV (reference sequence). CDR3 nucleotide sequence: TGTGCCAGCAGTTTATGGGGAGCGGGGAGCCAAGAGACCCAGTACTTC. Translated, it gives CASSLWGAGSQETQYF.

The V and J genes are TRBV4-1 and TRBJ1-5; D uncertain. V was trimmed by 1 base and J by 0 bases, leaving 10 bases between them. Germline V CDR1 and CDR2: MGHRA, YSYEKL. The CDR3 is 16 residues long. The CDR3, as DNA: TGCGCCAGCAGCCAAGGTGTACAGAATAGCAATCAGCCCCAGCATTTT. Protein product: CASSQGVQNSNQPQHF.

This clone was seen more than once but under ten times. Other nucleotide sequences from this sample produce the same CDR3. J is TRBJ1-5 and V is TRBV18; D unclear. The CDR3 has 13 residues. The V end lost 2 bases, the J end lost 0 bases, and 2 bases lay between the germline ends. Looked up from germline, CDR1 is KGHSH and CDR2 is LQKENI. CDR3 nucleotides: TGTGCCAGCTCACCATATAGCAATCAGCCCCAGCATTTT. Its protein is CASSPYSNQPQHF.

The V and J genes are TRBV28 and TRBJ1-1; D is perhaps TRBD1 (6 bases). The CDR3 loop spans 15 amino acids. Germline V gene lookup returns CDR1 MDHEN and CDR2 SYDVKM. Trimming pared 2 bases from V and 1 base from J, leaving 11 bases between. In DNA form, the CDR3 reads TGTGCCAGCAGTTTACAGGGGCCGGGGAACACTGAAGCTTTCTTT. It specifies CASSLQGPGNTEAFF.

This chain links TRBV19 with TRBJ2-1; perhaps TRBD2 as D (6 bases). The germline V gene has CDR1 LNHDA and CDR2 SQIVND (reference sequence). Trimming took off 2 bases at V and 9 bases at J, with 14 bases between the two ends. This CDR3 has 14 amino acids. This CDR3 reads CASSIIRDWREQFF. DNA for the CDR3: TGTGCCAGTAGTATAATCAGGGACTGGCGTGAGCAGTTCTTC. Drawing the rest from reference TRBV19 and TRBJ2-1, the complete variable domain is DGGITQSPKYLFRKEGQNVTLSCEQNLNHDAMYWYRQDPGQGLRLIYYSQIVNDFQKGDIAEGYSVSREKKESFPLTVTSAQKNPTAFYLCASSIIRDWREQFFGPGTRLTVL.

This chain uses TRBV27 with TRBJ2-3; weak D call: TRBD2 (6 bases). The V gene lost 11 bases and the J gene lost 2 bases, with 17 bases spanning the gap. CDR3 length: 14 amino acids. Per germline, CDR1 MNHEY and CDR2 SMNVEV (reference sequence). CDR3 amino acids: CACAKRVHTDTQYF. CDR3 in DNA: TGTGCCTGCGCCAAGCGGGTACACACAGATACGCAGTATTTT.

This chain's CDR3 is CASSLAPTVAGNTIYF. The DNA for the CDR3 is TGTGCCAGCAGCTTAGCCCCGACAGTCGCTGGAAACACCATATATTTT. The rearrangement links TRBV7-6 to TRBJ1-3; a weak D match, TRBD1 (5 bases). This CDR3 comprises 16 residues. Germline V gene sequence: CDR1 SGHVS, CDR2 FNYEAQ. V gave up 0 bases and J gave up 2 bases, with 11 bases separating them.

The V gene is TRBV29-1, the J gene TRBJ2-1, with 13 bases identical to TRBD2. Germline lookup yields CDR1 SQVTM and CDR2 ANQGSEA. Trimming at V came to 6 bases and at J to 10 bases, leaving 6 bases not matched to a gene. The CDR3 spans 13 residues. The CDR3 nucleotides read TGCAGCGTAATACGGACTAGCGGGAGCGAGCAGTTCTTC. Translating it yields CSVIRTSGSEQFF.

The table lists this clone with many counts. This rearrangement joins TRBV11-2 to TRBJ2-3; 13 positions match TRBD2. Trimming took 4 bases from V and 0 from J; bases not matched to a gene: 10. The CDR3 consists of 19 residues. CDR1 is SGHAT, CDR2 FQNNGV, per germline. Here the CDR3 DNA reads TGTGCCAGCAGCTCGTGGGGACTAGCGGGAAAGACTAGCACAGATACGCAGTATTTT. Protein product: CASSSWGLAGKTSTDTQYF.

This clone turned up a few times. The rearrangement joins TRBV29-1 to TRBJ2-2, with TRBD2 identical over 7 bases. The trim removed 4 bases at V and 4 bases at J, leaving 3 bases unmatched. CDR1 and CDR2 from the germline V gene are SQVTM and ANQGSEA. The CDR3 consists of 13 residues. CDR3 residues: CSVGLASTGELFF. The CDR3 DNA reads TGCAGCGTTGGACTAGCCAGCACCGGGGAGCTGTTTTTT.

This clone has just a few counts. The chain uses TRBV5-1 and TRBJ2-1, with TRBD1 identical over 8 bases. The germline CDR1 and CDR2 sequences are SGHRS and YFSETQ. This CDR3 region has 19 residues. After removal of 0 bases from V and 0 bases from J, the junction contained 11 bases not matched to a gene. The DNA for the CDR3 is TGCGCCAGCAGCTTGGTTGGACAGGGTGTACCTAGCTCCTACAATGAGCAGTTCTTC. It translates to CASSLVGQGVPSSYNEQFF.

V usage is TRBV7-6 and J usage is TRBJ2-5; maybe TRBD1 (6 bases). The germline gives CDR1 SGHVS, CDR2 FNYEAQ. The CDR3 is made up of 14 amino acids. The V end lost 5 bases, the J end lost 7 bases, and 17 bases lay between the germline ends. CDR3 bases: TGTGCCAGCAGCCAACATGGACAGCCATGGACCCAGTACTTC. It is translated as CASSQHGQPWTQYF.

This chain uses TRBV11-3 with TRBJ2-3; 7 bases are a match to TRBD2. Trimming took 0 bases from V and 12 from J; bases not matched to a gene: 6. CDR1 and CDR2 (germline): SGHNT, YENEEA. This CDR3 is built from 13 residues. CDR3 sequence: CASSLDRTSSQYF. Here the CDR3 DNA reads TGTGCCAGCAGCTTAGACAGGACTAGTTCCCAGTATTTT.

The gene calls are TRBV5-6 and TRBJ1-1, with D possibly matching TRBD1 (6 bases). V gave up 5 bases and J gave up 3 bases, with 14 bases separating them. Germline V gives CDR1 SGHDT, CDR2 YYEEEE. CDR3 length: 14 amino acids. DNA of the CDR3: TGTGCCAGCAGAACGGGACACCAGTACACTGAAGCTTTCTTT. Protein product: CASRTGHQYTEAFF.

The chain has TRBV12-3 or TRBV12-4 and TRBJ2-5; D is ambiguous. CDR3 size: 13 residues. The germline V and J ends were trimmed by 3 bases and 5 bases, with 10 bases remaining between them. The CDR3 DNA follows: TGTGCCAGCAGTTTCGTGGGCGTGGAGACCCAGTACTTC. Protein product: CASSFVGVETQYF.

V is TRBV19 and J is TRBJ1-4; no clear D gene. V was pared by 2 bases and J by 7 bases, with 14 bases between. Germline V gene data show CDR1 as LNHDA and CDR2 as SQIVND (reference sequence). The CDR3 consists of 15 residues. The CDR3 DNA reads TGTGCCAGTAGTATACCGAGGCGGCAGAGTGAAAAACTGTTTTTT. Encoded protein: CASSIPRRQSEKLFF.

The rearrangement uses TRBV12-5 and TRBJ2-1; 8 bases align to TRBD2. The CDR3 length is 14 residues. With V trimmed by 5 bases and J by 9 bases, 9 bases remained unmatched. Germline assignment: CDR1 LGHNT and CDR2 FRNRAP. CDR3 nucleotides: TGTGCTAGTGGTGCGGGGGGACTACAGGGTGAGCAGTTCTTC. Residues: CASGAGGLQGEQFF.

This rearrangement joins TRBV6-5 to TRBJ2-7; maybe TRBD1 (6 bases). Per germline, CDR1 MNHEY and CDR2 SVGAGI. The V gene lost 8 bases and the J gene lost 0 bases, with 11 bases spanning the gap. CDR3 size: 13 residues. The CDR3 is CASQGWASYEQYF. The CDR3 DNA is TGTGCCAGCCAGGGGTGGGCCTCCTACGAGCAGTACTTC.

The chain links TRBV19 to TRBJ2-7, with TRBD1 identical over 8 bases. V lost 1 base, J lost 2 bases, and 4 bases stayed unmatched. The CDR3 contains 15 residues. The germline V gene encodes CDR1 LNHDA and CDR2 SQIVND (reference sequence). CDR3 loop: CASSIAQGGTYEQYF. The CDR3 bases are TGTGCCAGTAGTATAGCACAGGGGGGCACCTACGAGCAGTACTTC. Full variable domain (outside the CDR3, taken from reference TRBV19 and TRBJ2-7): DGGITQSPKYLFRKEGQNVTLSCEQNLNHDAMYWYRQDPGQGLRLIYYSQIVNDFQKGDIAEGYSVSREKKESFPLTVTSAQKNPTAFYLCASSIAQGGTYEQYFGPGTRLTVT.

The chain is built from TRBV7-2 and TRBJ1-5; no clear D. The CDR3 consists of 14 residues. Germline V lookup: CDR1 SGHTA, CDR2 FQGNSA. Trimming removed 1 base at V and 4 bases at J, with 8 bases between. The CDR3 DNA reads as TGTGCCAGCAGCTTAGTTTACAGTAATCAGCCCCAGCATTTT. This sequence encodes CASSLVYSNQPQHF.